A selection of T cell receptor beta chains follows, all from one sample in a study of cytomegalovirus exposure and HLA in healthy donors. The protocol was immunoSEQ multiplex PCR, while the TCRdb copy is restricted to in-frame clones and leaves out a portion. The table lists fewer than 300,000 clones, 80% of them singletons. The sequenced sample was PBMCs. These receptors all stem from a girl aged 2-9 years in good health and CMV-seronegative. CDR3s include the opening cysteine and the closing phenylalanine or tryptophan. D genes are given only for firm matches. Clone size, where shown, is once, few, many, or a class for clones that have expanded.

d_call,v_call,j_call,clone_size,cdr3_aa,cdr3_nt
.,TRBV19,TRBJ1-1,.,CASKGLNTEAFF,TGTGCCAGTAAGGGGTTGAACACTGAAGCTTTCTTT
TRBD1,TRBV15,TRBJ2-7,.,CATGTDNYEQYF,TGTGCCACCGGGACAGACAACTACGAGCAGTACTTC
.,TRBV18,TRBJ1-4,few,CASSPGAGEKLFF,TGTGCCAGCTCACCCGGGGCGGGAGAAAAACTGTTTTTT
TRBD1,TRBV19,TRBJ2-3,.,CASESGQGMADTQYF,TGTGCCAGCGAATCGGGACAGGGGATGGCAGATACGCAGTATTTT
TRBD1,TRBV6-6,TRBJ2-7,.,CASSPGTGGNEQYF,TGTGCCAGCAGTCCCGGGACAGGGGGGAACGAGCAGTACTTC
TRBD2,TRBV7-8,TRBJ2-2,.,CASSFNGRSGRRGGELFF,TGTGCCAGCAGCTTTAACGGCCGTAGCGGGAGACGTGGCGGGGAGCTGTTTTTT
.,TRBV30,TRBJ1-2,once,CAWSFGGIYTF,TGTGCCTGGAGTTTCGGGGGGATTTACACCTTC
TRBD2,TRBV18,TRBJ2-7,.,CASSPETSVYSTYEQYF,TGTGCTAGCTCACCAGAGACTAGCGTTTATTCCACCTACGAGCAGTACTTC
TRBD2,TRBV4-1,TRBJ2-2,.,CASSQEGLAGNTGELFF,TGCGCCAGCAGCCAAGAGGGATTAGCGGGCAACACCGGGGAGCTGTTTTTT
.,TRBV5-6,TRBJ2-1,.,CASSSTTGEQFF,TGTGCCAGCAGCTCGACTACCGGTGAGCAGTTCTTC
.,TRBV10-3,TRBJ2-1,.,CAITDSKGGNEQFF,TGTGCCATTACGGACAGTAAGGGGGGGAATGAGCAGTTCTTC
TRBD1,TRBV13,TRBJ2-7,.,CASSPDRAVGEQYF,TGTGCCAGCAGCCCGGACAGGGCGGTCGGCGAGCAGTACTTC
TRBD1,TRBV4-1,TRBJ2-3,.,CASSLGTDMYDTQYF,TGCGCCAGCAGCCTGGGGACAGACATGTACGATACGCAGTATTTT
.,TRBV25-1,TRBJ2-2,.,CASSVGSLNTGELFF,TGTGCCAGCAGTGTGGGCTCACTGAACACCGGGGAGCTGTTTTTT
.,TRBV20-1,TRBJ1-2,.,CSAWDYNGYTF,TGCAGTGCCTGGGACTACAATGGCTACACCTTC
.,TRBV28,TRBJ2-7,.,CASIKVGEQYF,TGTGCCAGCATTAAAGTGGGAGAACAGTACTTC
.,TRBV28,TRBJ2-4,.,CASSLWPGRKNIQYF,TGTGCCAGCAGTTTATGGCCCGGCAGGAAAAACATTCAGTACTTC
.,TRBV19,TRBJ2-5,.,CASSIVDKETQYF,TGTGCCAGTAGTATAGTTGACAAAGAGACCCAGTACTTC
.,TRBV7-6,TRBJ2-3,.,CASSSRRAGDTDTQYF,TGTGCCAGCAGCTCCCGGCGGGCTGGGGACACAGATACGCAGTATTTT
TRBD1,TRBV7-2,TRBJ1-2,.,CASSPGQGMYGYTF,TGTGCCAGCAGCCCGGGACAGGGGATGTATGGCTACACCTTC
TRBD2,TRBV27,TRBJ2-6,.,CASSPGGGSGANVLTF,TGTGCCAGCAGTCCCGGCGGGGGGTCAGGGGCCAACGTCCTGACTTTC
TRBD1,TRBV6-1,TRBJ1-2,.,CASSDQGADGYGYTF,TGTGCCAGCAGTGACCAGGGGGCAGACGGCTATGGCTACACCTTC
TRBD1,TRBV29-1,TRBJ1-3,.,CSVEFAQGLTGNTIYF,TGCAGCGTTGAATTCGCACAGGGGCTCACTGGAAACACCATATATTTT
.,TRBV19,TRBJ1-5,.,CASSIGRDSNQPQHF,TGTGCCAGTAGTATAGGGCGGGATAGCAATCAGCCCCAGCATTTT
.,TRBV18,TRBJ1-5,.,CASSTGLNQPQHF,TGTGCCAGCTCCACAGGGCTCAATCAGCCCCAGCATTTT
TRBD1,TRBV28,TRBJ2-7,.,CASSIPGQGLYEQYF,TGTGCCAGCAGTATCCCGGGACAGGGCCTCTACGAGCAGTACTTC
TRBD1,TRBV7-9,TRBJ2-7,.,CAGIIRDRIYEQYF,TGTGCCGGAATTATCAGGGACAGGATCTACGAGCAGTACTTC
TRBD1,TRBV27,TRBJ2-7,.,CASSPWDRYYEQYF,TGTGCCAGCAGTCCTTGGGACAGATACTACGAGCAGTACTTC
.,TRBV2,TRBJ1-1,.,CASPIWRGAFF,TGTGCCAGCCCGATCTGGCGGGGTGCTTTCTTT
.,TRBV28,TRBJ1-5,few,CASETGGRNQPQHF,TGTGCCAGCGAGACGGGGGGACGCAATCAGCCCCAGCATTTT
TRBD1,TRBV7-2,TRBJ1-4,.,CASSPGTGYEKLFF,TGTGCCAGCAGTCCCGGGACAGGGTATGAAAAACTGTTTTTT
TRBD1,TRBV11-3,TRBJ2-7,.,CASSPDRGRRDEQYF,TGTGCCAGCAGCCCGGACAGGGGGCGTCGGGACGAGCAGTACTTC
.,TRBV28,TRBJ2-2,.,CASSLGDFTGGELFF,TGTGCCAGCAGTTTAGGGGACTTCACAGGCGGGGAGCTGTTTTTT
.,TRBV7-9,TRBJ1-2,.,CSSSSNSNYGYTF,TGTTCCAGCAGCTCGAACAGTAACTATGGCTACACCTTC
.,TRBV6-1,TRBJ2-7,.,CASSERDNNYEQYF,TGTGCCAGCAGTGAACGGGACAACAACTACGAGCAGTACTTC
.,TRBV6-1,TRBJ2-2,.,CASSRDRNTGELFF,TGTGCCAGCAGCCGAGACAGGAACACCGGGGAGCTGTTTTTT
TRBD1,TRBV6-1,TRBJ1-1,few,CASVWGTGNTEAFF,TGTGCCAGCGTTTGGGGGACAGGGAACACTGAAGCTTTCTTT
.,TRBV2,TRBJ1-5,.,CASSWRDSNQPQHF,TGTGCCAGCAGTTGGCGGGATAGCAATCAGCCCCAGCATTTT
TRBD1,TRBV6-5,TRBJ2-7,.,CASRKGQRFSYEQYF,TGTGCCAGCAGAAAGGGACAGCGCTTCTCCTACGAGCAGTACTTC
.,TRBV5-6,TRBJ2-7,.,CASSSAGHSVPEQYF,TGTGCCAGCAGCTCAGCGGGACATTCAGTACCGGAGCAGTACTTC
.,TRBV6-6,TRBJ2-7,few,CASSSSDFLHEQYF,TGTGCCAGCAGTTCCTCGGACTTCTTACACGAGCAGTACTTC
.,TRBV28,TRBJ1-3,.,CASSPTTGVSGNTIYF,TGTGCCAGCAGTCCCACCACAGGTGTCTCTGGAAACACCATATATTTT
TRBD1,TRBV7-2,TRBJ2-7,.,CASSPRTGGGYEQYF,TGTGCCAGCAGCCCCCGGACAGGGGGTGGTTACGAGCAGTACTTC
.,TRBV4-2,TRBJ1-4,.,CATRGDGFNEKLFF,TGTGCCACCCGGGGGGACGGATTTAATGAAAAACTGTTTTTT
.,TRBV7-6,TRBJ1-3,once,CASSGEDSGNTIYF,TGTGCCAGCAGCGGTGAGGACTCTGGAAACACCATATATTTT
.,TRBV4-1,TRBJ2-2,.,CASSQDSVLGAGELFF,TGCGCCAGCAGCCAAGATTCGGTTCTCGGGGCCGGGGAGCTGTTTTTT
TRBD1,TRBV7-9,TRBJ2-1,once,CASSLGQGAIRNEQFF,TGTGCCAGCAGCTTGGGACAGGGGGCGATAAGGAATGAGCAGTTCTTC
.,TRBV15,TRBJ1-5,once,CATSRDPGGNQPQHF,TGTGCCACCAGCAGAGACCCGGGGGGAAATCAGCCCCAGCATTTT
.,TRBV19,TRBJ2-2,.,CASRTVNTGELFF,TGTGCCAGTAGGACAGTAAACACCGGGGAGCTGTTTTTT
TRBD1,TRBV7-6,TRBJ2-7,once,CASSLGGDRVYEQYF,TGTGCCAGCAGCTTAGGAGGGGACAGGGTCTACGAGCAGTACTTC
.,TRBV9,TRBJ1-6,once,CASSPGGGPNSPLHF,TGTGCCAGCAGCCCGGGGGGGGGACCGAATTCACCCCTCCACTTT
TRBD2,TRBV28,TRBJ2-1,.,CASSLSSGGLNEQFF,TGTGCCAGCAGTTTATCTAGCGGGGGTTTGAATGAGCAGTTCTTC
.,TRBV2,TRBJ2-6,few,CASDGRASGANVLTF,TGTGCCAGCGATGGCAGGGCCAGCGGGGCCAACGTCCTGACTTTC
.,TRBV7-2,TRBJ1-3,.,CASSLAIQNSGNTIYF,TGTGCCAGCAGCTTAGCGATTCAGAACTCTGGAAACACCATATATTTT